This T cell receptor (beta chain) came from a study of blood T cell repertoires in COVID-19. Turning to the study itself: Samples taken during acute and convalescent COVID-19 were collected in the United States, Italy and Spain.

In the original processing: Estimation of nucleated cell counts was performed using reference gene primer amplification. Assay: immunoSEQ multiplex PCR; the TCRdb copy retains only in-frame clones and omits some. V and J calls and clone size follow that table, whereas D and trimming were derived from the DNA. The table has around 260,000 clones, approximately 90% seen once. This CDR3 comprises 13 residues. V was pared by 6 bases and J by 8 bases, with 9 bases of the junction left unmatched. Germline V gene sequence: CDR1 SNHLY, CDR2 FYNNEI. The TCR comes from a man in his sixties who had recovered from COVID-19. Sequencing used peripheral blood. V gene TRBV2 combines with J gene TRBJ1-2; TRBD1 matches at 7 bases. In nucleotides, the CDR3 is TGTGCCAGCAGAGTTACAGGGGTTACGGGCTACACCTTC. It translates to CASRVTGVTGYTF.